This T cell receptor (beta chain) appears in the sequencing data of a study of follicular helper T cells after annual influenza vaccination. Trimming took off 4 bases at V and 4 bases at J, with 13 bases between the two ends. The CDR3 has 14 amino acids. The germline gives CDR1 SGHRS, CDR2 YFSETQ. This sample's time point: 2013-2014 season, 7 days after vaccination. Before and after seasonal inactivated influenza vaccination, adults gave blood for sorting CD4 subsets for sequencing. Non-naive CD4+CXCR5+PD-1+ cTfh were sorted into ICOS+CD38+ and ICOS-CD38- fractions. TCRB sequencing was done at Survey resolution level. Assay used: immunoSEQ multiplex PCR; TCRdb lists only in-frame clones, some missing. This sample carries over 4,500 clones, approximately 89% of them seen once, and the ten largest clones take approximately 1.5%.

Sequences were derived from CXCR5+ CD38- circulating T follicular helper cells from blood, sampled 7 days after influenza vaccination. Subset meaning: circulating Tfh, non-naive CD4+CXCR5+PD-1+ (ICOS+CD38+ or ICOS-CD38-). V is TRBV5-1 and J is TRBJ2-3; tentative D call: TRBD2 (7 bases). This clonotype was sampled from an adult who received the influenza vaccine. This chain's CDR3 is CASSPREGADTQYF. DNA of the CDR3: TGCGCCAGCAGCCCCAGGGAGGGGGCAGATACGCAGTATTTT.